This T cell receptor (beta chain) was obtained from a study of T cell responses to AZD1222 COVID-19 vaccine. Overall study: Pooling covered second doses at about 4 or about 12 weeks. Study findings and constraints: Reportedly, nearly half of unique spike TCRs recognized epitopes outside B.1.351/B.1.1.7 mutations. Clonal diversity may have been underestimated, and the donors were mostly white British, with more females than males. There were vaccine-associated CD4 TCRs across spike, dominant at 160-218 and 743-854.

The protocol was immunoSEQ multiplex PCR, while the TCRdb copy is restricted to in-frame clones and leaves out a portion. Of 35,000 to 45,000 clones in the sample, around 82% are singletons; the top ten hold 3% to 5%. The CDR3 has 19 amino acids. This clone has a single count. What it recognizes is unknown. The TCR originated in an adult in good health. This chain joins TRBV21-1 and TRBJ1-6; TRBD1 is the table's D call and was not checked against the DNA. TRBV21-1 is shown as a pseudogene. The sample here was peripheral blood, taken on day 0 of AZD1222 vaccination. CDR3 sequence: CASSKAWGQGLHVGAPLHF. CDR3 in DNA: TGTGCCAGCAGCAAAGCGTGGGGGCAGGGGCTTCACGTAGGAGCACCCCTCCACTTT.